The rows below give T cell receptor beta chains drawn from one sample of a study of shared clonotypes between healthy human individuals. The repertoire was sequenced with immunoSEQ multiplex PCR; TCRdb's copy has only in-frame clones and lacks some. Of over 2 million clones listed, about 95% are singletons. The source material was naive CD8+ T cells sorted from blood. The receptors originated from a man between 18 and 29 years old in good health. CDR3s include the opening cysteine and the closing phenylalanine or tryptophan. A D gene is named only where the DNA matches it firmly. Only part of the rows carry a size: once, few, many, or a class if the clone is expanded.

j_gene: TRBJ2-3
abundance: -
d_gene: TRBD2
v_gene: TRBV2
CDR3aa: CASSVTSGINTDTQYF
CDR3nt: TGTGCCAGCAGTGTGACTAGCGGGATAAACACAGATACGCAGTATTTT

j_gene: TRBJ2-5
abundance: -
d_gene: -
v_gene: TRBV7-9
CDR3aa: CASSPPAEGRETQYF
CDR3nt: TGTGCCAGCAGCCCCCCGGCGGAAGGAAGAGAGACCCAGTACTTC

j_gene: TRBJ1-5
abundance: -
d_gene: TRBD1
v_gene: TRBV30
CDR3aa: CAWSRQGDQPQHF
CDR3nt: TGTGCCTGGAGTCGACAGGGGGACCAGCCCCAGCATTTT

j_gene: TRBJ1-1
abundance: -
d_gene: TRBD1
v_gene: TRBV2
CDR3aa: CASSELGTGVDPEAFF
CDR3nt: TGTGCCAGCAGTGAGCTAGGGACAGGGGTGGATCCTGAAGCTTTCTTT

j_gene: TRBJ2-1
abundance: -
d_gene: TRBD2
v_gene: TRBV19
CDR3aa: CARSIDSGRGNEQFF
CDR3nt: TGTGCCAGAAGTATTGACAGCGGGAGAGGGAATGAGCAGTTCTTC

j_gene: TRBJ2-1
abundance: -
d_gene: TRBD1
v_gene: TRBV4-3
CDR3aa: CASSPGTGINEQFF
CDR3nt: TGCGCCAGCAGTCCCGGGACAGGGATCAATGAGCAGTTCTTC

j_gene: TRBJ2-5
abundance: -
d_gene: -
v_gene: TRBV2
CDR3aa: CASADSQETQYF
CDR3nt: TGTGCCAGCGCGGACAGCCAAGAGACCCAGTACTTC

j_gene: TRBJ2-5
abundance: -
d_gene: TRBD2
v_gene: TRBV9
CDR3aa: CASSPWEGLETQYF
CDR3nt: TGTGCCAGCAGCCCCTGGGAGGGGCTGGAGACCCAGTACTTC

j_gene: TRBJ2-1
abundance: -
d_gene: TRBD2
v_gene: TRBV6-5
CDR3aa: CASSWTSGILEQFF
CDR3nt: TGTGCCAGCAGCTGGACTAGCGGAATCCTTGAGCAGTTCTTC

j_gene: TRBJ2-3
abundance: -
d_gene: -
v_gene: TRBV9
CDR3aa: CASSEGATRYDTQYF
CDR3nt: TGTGCCAGCAGTGAGGGGGCGACTAGATACGATACGCAGTATTTT

j_gene: TRBJ2-1
abundance: -
d_gene: TRBD2
v_gene: TRBV28
CDR3aa: CASSSGLAGGPGIF
CDR3nt: TGTGCCAGCAGTTCGGGACTAGCGGGGGGGCCGGGAATCTTC

j_gene: TRBJ1-6
abundance: -
d_gene: -
v_gene: TRBV4-1
CDR3aa: CASSQDMEFYNSPLHF
CDR3nt: TGCGCCAGCAGCCAAGACATGGAGTTCTATAATTCACCCCTCCACTTT

j_gene: TRBJ2-7
abundance: -
d_gene: -
v_gene: TRBV28
CDR3aa: CASSLSPPNLEGVTYEQYF
CDR3nt: TGTGCCAGCAGTTTATCCCCCCCGAATTTAGAGGGAGTGACTTACGAGCAGTACTTC

j_gene: TRBJ2-7
abundance: -
d_gene: -
v_gene: TRBV27
CDR3aa: CASSLFPTGNKHEQYF
CDR3nt: TGTGCCAGCAGTTTATTCCCGACAGGAAACAAGCACGAGCAGTACTTC

j_gene: TRBJ1-2
abundance: -
d_gene: TRBD1
v_gene: TRBV7-2
CDR3aa: CASSFTGEPNYGYTF
CDR3nt: TGTGCCAGCAGCTTTACAGGGGAACCTAACTATGGCTACACCTTC

j_gene: TRBJ2-7
abundance: -
d_gene: -
v_gene: TRBV19
CDR3aa: CASSIGAGPYEQYF
CDR3nt: TGTGCCAGTAGTATAGGGGCAGGGCCCTACGAGCAGTACTTC

j_gene: TRBJ2-7
abundance: once
d_gene: -
v_gene: TRBV30
CDR3aa: CAWTGPYEQYF
CDR3nt: TGTGCCTGGACGGGCCCCTACGAGCAGTACTTC

j_gene: TRBJ2-7
abundance: -
d_gene: -
v_gene: TRBV5-1
CDR3aa: CASSLVGPDEQYF
CDR3nt: TGCGCCAGCAGCTTGGTCGGGCCGGACGAGCAGTACTTC

j_gene: TRBJ1-4
abundance: -
d_gene: -
v_gene: TRBV28
CDR3aa: CASSSTKEAAPNEKLFF
CDR3nt: TGTGCCAGCAGTTCCACTAAGGAAGCCGCCCCTAATGAAAAACTGTTTTTT

j_gene: TRBJ1-6
abundance: -
d_gene: TRBD1
v_gene: TRBV6-5
CDR3aa: CASSYDPGQGGSPLHF
CDR3nt: TGTGCCAGCAGTTACGACCCCGGACAGGGTGGTTCACCCCTCCACTTT

j_gene: TRBJ1-2
abundance: -
d_gene: TRBD1
v_gene: TRBV7-9
CDR3aa: CASLGTGGDYGYTF
CDR3nt: TGTGCCAGCCTTGGGACAGGAGGGGACTATGGCTACACCTTC

j_gene: TRBJ2-2
abundance: once
d_gene: -
v_gene: TRBV15
CDR3aa: CATNGQTNTGELFF
CDR3nt: TGTGCCACCAACGGACAGACGAACACCGGGGAGCTGTTTTTT

j_gene: TRBJ2-2
abundance: -
d_gene: -
v_gene: TRBV9
CDR3aa: CASSGEGAGVGTGELFF
CDR3nt: TGTGCCAGCAGCGGCGAGGGGGCGGGAGTTGGTACCGGGGAGCTGTTTTTT

j_gene: TRBJ2-2
abundance: -
d_gene: -
v_gene: TRBV2
CDR3aa: CASLGTGELFF
CDR3nt: TGTGCCAGCTTGGGAACCGGGGAGCTGTTTTTT

j_gene: TRBJ2-7
abundance: -
d_gene: TRBD2
v_gene: TRBV7-2
CDR3aa: CASSLVAGTHYEQYF
CDR3nt: TGTGCCAGCAGCTTAGTAGCGGGGACCCATTACGAGCAGTACTTC

j_gene: TRBJ2-7
abundance: -
d_gene: TRBD1
v_gene: TRBV2
CDR3aa: CASIGQGAYEQYF
CDR3nt: TGTGCCAGCATTGGGCAGGGGGCATACGAGCAGTACTTC

j_gene: TRBJ2-2
abundance: -
d_gene: -
v_gene: TRBV10-3
CDR3aa: CAISDTPPGELFF
CDR3nt: TGTGCCATCAGTGATACCCCCCCCGGGGAGCTGTTTTTT

j_gene: TRBJ2-5
abundance: -
d_gene: -
v_gene: TRBV28
CDR3aa: CASSLGGGETQYF
CDR3nt: TGTGCCAGCAGCCTAGGGGGAGGAGAGACCCAGTACTTC

j_gene: TRBJ2-3
abundance: -
d_gene: -
v_gene: TRBV19
CDR3aa: CASSVTGADTQYF
CDR3nt: TGTGCCAGTAGTGTAACGGGAGCAGATACGCAGTATTTT

j_gene: TRBJ2-7
abundance: -
d_gene: -
v_gene: TRBV6-5
CDR3aa: CASSYGSRGASYEQYF
CDR3nt: TGTGCCAGCAGTTACGGGTCAAGGGGAGCATCCTACGAGCAGTACTTC

j_gene: TRBJ2-7
abundance: -
d_gene: -
v_gene: TRBV5-4
CDR3aa: CASSLDRTTFDEQYF
CDR3nt: TGTGCCAGCAGCTTGGACAGGACCACATTCGACGAGCAGTACTTC

j_gene: TRBJ1-1
abundance: -
d_gene: -
v_gene: TRBV7-9
CDR3aa: CASSTSEGGYAFF
CDR3nt: TGTGCCAGCAGCACAAGTGAAGGAGGGTATGCTTTCTTT

j_gene: TRBJ2-7
abundance: -
d_gene: -
v_gene: TRBV11-2
CDR3aa: CASSPGLYEQYF
CDR3nt: TGTGCCAGCAGCCCGGGACTCTACGAGCAGTACTTC

j_gene: TRBJ2-3
abundance: -
d_gene: -
v_gene: TRBV13
CDR3aa: CASSLGAGLTDTQYF
CDR3nt: TGTGCCAGCAGCTTAGGTGCAGGGCTTACAGATACGCAGTATTTT

j_gene: TRBJ2-1
abundance: -
d_gene: -
v_gene: TRBV5-4
CDR3aa: CASSLAIGSNEQFF
CDR3nt: TGTGCCAGCAGCTTGGCCATAGGGTCCAATGAGCAGTTCTTC

j_gene: TRBJ2-7
abundance: -
d_gene: -
v_gene: TRBV4-1
CDR3aa: CASSHPNRGDEQYF
CDR3nt: TGCGCCAGCAGCCACCCGAACCGAGGCGACGAGCAGTACTTC

j_gene: TRBJ2-6
abundance: -
d_gene: -
v_gene: TRBV28
CDR3aa: CASRPLLDSSGANVLTF
CDR3nt: TGTGCCAGCAGGCCACTACTAGATTCCTCTGGGGCCAACGTCCTGACTTTC

j_gene: TRBJ1-5
abundance: once
d_gene: TRBD1
v_gene: TRBV5-6
CDR3aa: CASSLEDRRYQPQHF
CDR3nt: TGTGCCAGCAGCTTGGAGGACAGGCGTTATCAGCCCCAGCATTTT

j_gene: TRBJ2-7
abundance: -
d_gene: -
v_gene: TRBV5-6
CDR3aa: CASSLGGTFSYEQYF
CDR3nt: TGTGCCAGCAGCTTAGGGGGGACATTCTCCTACGAGCAGTACTTC

j_gene: TRBJ2-2
abundance: -
d_gene: -
v_gene: TRBV12-5
CDR3aa: CASGFPWAGSSPNTGELFF
CDR3nt: TGTGCTAGTGGTTTCCCCTGGGCAGGGTCTTCGCCGAACACCGGGGAGCTGTTTTTT

j_gene: TRBJ2-3
abundance: few
d_gene: -
v_gene: TRBV9
CDR3aa: CASSVEGFTDTQYF
CDR3nt: TGTGCCAGCAGCGTAGAGGGGTTCACAGATACGCAGTATTTT

j_gene: TRBJ1-3
abundance: -
d_gene: TRBD1
v_gene: TRBV9
CDR3aa: CASSAQGINGLSGNTIYF
CDR3nt: TGTGCCAGCAGCGCACAGGGGATAAACGGCCTCTCTGGAAACACCATATATTTT

j_gene: TRBJ1-2
abundance: -
d_gene: -
v_gene: TRBV19
CDR3aa: CASSPPGGGGYTF
CDR3nt: TGTGCCAGTAGCCCCCCCGGGGGCGGAGGCTACACCTTC

j_gene: TRBJ2-2
abundance: -
d_gene: -
v_gene: TRBV28
CDR3aa: CASMPLTTTGELFF
CDR3nt: TGTGCCAGCATGCCTCTGACGACAACCGGGGAGCTGTTTTTT

j_gene: TRBJ2-7
abundance: -
d_gene: TRBD2
v_gene: TRBV6-1
CDR3aa: CASRPGGSYEQYF
CDR3nt: TGTGCCAGCAGGCCGGGGGGCTCCTACGAGCAGTACTTC

j_gene: TRBJ2-3
abundance: -
d_gene: -
v_gene: TRBV2
CDR3aa: CASSEAGTDTQYF
CDR3nt: TGTGCCAGCAGTGAAGCGGGCACAGATACGCAGTATTTT

j_gene: TRBJ2-7
abundance: -
d_gene: TRBD1
v_gene: TRBV27
CDR3aa: CASSYRQGAEYF
CDR3nt: TGTGCCAGCAGTTACCGACAGGGGGCTGAATACTTC

j_gene: TRBJ2-7
abundance: -
d_gene: -
v_gene: TRBV5-1
CDR3aa: CASSPLGIGDYEQYF
CDR3nt: TGCGCCAGCAGCCCCCTCGGGATAGGGGACTACGAGCAGTACTTC

j_gene: TRBJ2-3
abundance: -
d_gene: -
v_gene: TRBV5-1
CDR3aa: CASRMHSTDTQYF
CDR3nt: TGCGCCAGCAGAATGCATAGCACAGATACGCAGTATTTT

j_gene: TRBJ1-1
abundance: -
d_gene: -
v_gene: TRBV10-2
CDR3aa: CATQEGYTEAFF
CDR3nt: TGCGCGACGCAGGAGGGTTACACTGAAGCTTTCTTT

j_gene: TRBJ2-7
abundance: -
d_gene: -
v_gene: TRBV4-1
CDR3aa: CASSPSFSGVSYEQYF
CDR3nt: TGCGCCAGCAGCCCCTCTTTTTCCGGAGTTTCCTACGAGCAGTACTTC

j_gene: TRBJ2-3
abundance: -
d_gene: TRBD2
v_gene: TRBV9
CDR3aa: CASSVGAGGVDTQYF
CDR3nt: TGTGCCAGCAGCGTCGGTGCGGGAGGGGTAGATACGCAGTATTTT

j_gene: TRBJ2-5
abundance: -
d_gene: TRBD2
v_gene: TRBV4-3
CDR3aa: CASSLSYWGGETQYF
CDR3nt: TGCGCCAGCAGCCTTTCGTACTGGGGGGGAGAGACCCAGTACTTC